The 29 T cell receptor beta chains below all came from one sample that was sequenced in a study of blood T cell repertoires in COVID-19. Generated by immunoSEQ multiplex PCR, the TCRdb table keeps only in-frame clones and is missing some. The data hold about 64,000 clones, with around 80% observed a single time. Source material: peripheral blood. The receptors here all came from a man aged 55 to 69 with COVID-19, enrolled during active disease.

The chain employs TRBV7-3 and TRBJ2-1; possible D gene TRBD2, 6 bases. This CDR3 is 14 amino acids long. The V and J ends lost 0 bases and 3 bases respectively, with 6 bases between them. The V gene's germline CDR1 is SGHTA and CDR2 FQGTGA. As DNA, the CDR3 is TGTGCCAGCAGCTTAACGGGGGGCTACAATGAGCAGTTCTTC. Translated, it gives CASSLTGGYNEQFF.

The rearrangement uses TRBV7-9 and TRBJ1-1; no definite D call. Trimming cost V 0 bases and J 7 bases, with 15 bases left between them. The CDR3 is made up of 15 amino acids. Germline V gene data show CDR1 as SEHNR and CDR2 as FQNEAQ (reference sequence). The CDR3 region is CASSLATVQWREAFF. The CDR3 region has the DNA TGTGCCAGCAGCTTAGCGACTGTGCAGTGGCGTGAAGCTTTCTTT.

This clone was found a few times. The chain carries TRBV18 and TRBJ1-1; D gene unclear. The CDR3 consists of 13 residues. Germline V gene sequence: CDR1 KGHSH, CDR2 LQKENI. V lost 6 bases and J 4 bases, leaving 12 bases between the germline ends. CDR3 sequence: CASSRDMVTEAFF. Written as DNA, the CDR3 is TGTGCCAGCTCCCGAGATATGGTCACTGAAGCTTTCTTT.

This clone occurred once. This chain joins TRBV7-2 and TRBJ2-7; 14 bases match TRBD2. CDR3 size: 15 residues. The J segment lost 4 bases and the V segment lost 5 bases, leaving 4 bases of the junction unmatched. Germline-derived CDR1 and CDR2 are SGHTA and FQGNSA. The CDR3 spells CASSIRLAGGYEQYF. Written as DNA, the CDR3 is TGTGCCAGCAGCATCCGACTAGCGGGGGGGTACGAGCAGTACTTC.

The rearrangement links TRBV12-3 or TRBV12-4 to TRBJ2-7; 7 bases align to TRBD2. The V gene end was trimmed by 8 bases and the J gene end by 3 bases; junction bases not matched to a gene: 7. CDR3 length: 13 residues. The CDR3, as DNA: TGTGCCAGCGGGAGGGGCTACTTCTACGAGCAGTACTTC. Its protein is CASGRGYFYEQYF.

The chain recombines TRBV23-1 with TRBJ1-3, with D possibly matching TRBD1 (6 bases). TRBV23-1 is noted as an ORF with a role that remains uncertain. The length of the CDR3 is 19 residues. V shed 6 bases and J shed 1 base, with 25 bases lying between them. Here the CDR3 reads CASRPNSGTGSSSGNTIYF. The CDR3 coding sequence is TGCGCCAGCAGGCCAAATTCGGGTACAGGGTCCTCGTCTGGAAACACCATATATTTT.

This rearrangement joins TRBV4-1 to TRBJ2-3; 9 bases line up with TRBD2. The germline V gene has CDR1 MGHRA and CDR2 YSYEKL. The CDR3 runs to 17 residues. Trimming cost V 0 bases and J 0 bases; bases outside gene matches: 4. The CDR3 protein is CASSQEGREGSTDTQYF. In nucleotides, the CDR3 is TGCGCCAGCAGCCAAGAGGGGCGGGAGGGAAGCACAGATACGCAGTATTTT.

This clone appeared a few times. The chain links TRBV18 to TRBJ2-5, with TRBD2 matching 13 bases. Losses at the gene ends were 5 bases for V and 3 bases for J; bases not matched to a gene: 12. Germline CDR1 is KGHSH and CDR2 is LQKENI. CDR3 length: 18 residues. CDR3 nucleotide sequence: TGTGCCAGCTCAGCGTGGACTAGCGGGAGATCTGTAGAAGAGACCCAGTACTTC. It codes for CASSAWTSGRSVEETQYF.

The chain carries TRBV6-6 and TRBJ1-2; TRBD1 might be the D (5 bases). The CDR3 totals 13 residues. V lost 6 bases to trimming and J lost 6 bases, with 14 bases between them. The germline V gene encodes CDR1 MNHNY and CDR2 SVGAGI (reference sequence). As DNA, the CDR3 is TGTGCCAGCAGCCCGTCTTACAGGCATGGCTACACCTTC. Protein: CASSPSYRHGYTF.

The chain couples TRBV7-9 to TRBJ2-1, with D perhaps TRBD2 (6 bases). Germline V CDR1 and CDR2: SEHNR, FQNEAQ (reference sequence). CDR3 length equals 16 residues. V was shortened by 3 bases and J by 0 bases, with 12 bases between the two germline ends. Written as DNA, the CDR3 is TGTGCCAGCAGCTTTAGTGCGGGGAGCTCCTACAATGAGCAGTTCTTC. Protein product: CASSFSAGSSYNEQFF.

This rearrangement joins TRBV29-1 to TRBJ2-5; possibly TRBD2 for D (7 bases). V lost 4 bases, J lost 4 bases, and 13 bases lay in between. The length of the CDR3 is 13 residues. CDR1 and CDR2 (germline): SQVTM, ANQGSEA. For the CDR3, the DNA is TGCAGCGTTGGAGGGGGAGGGGGAGAGACCCAGTACTTC. Its protein product is CSVGGGGGETQYF.

This clone was found once. The chain uses TRBV24-1 and TRBJ2-5; 7 bases line up with TRBD1. Trimming removed 5 bases from V and 5 bases from J; junction bases left unmatched: 13. Germline V lookup: CDR1 KGHDR, CDR2 SFDVKD. This CDR3 contains 16 residues. In DNA, the CDR3 is TGTGCCACCAGTGTAGGGAACAGGGGTTATATCGAGACCCAGTACTTC. Protein: CATSVGNRGYIETQYF.

The V and J genes are TRBV10-3 and TRBJ1-1; 9 bases are a match to TRBD1. The ends lost 6 bases at V and 4 bases at J; junction bases unmatched: 6. Germline V gene data show CDR1 as ENHRY and CDR2 as SYGVKD. The CDR3 is 14 residues long. Here the CDR3 reads CAIRGDRDVTEAFF. The CDR3 nucleotides read TGTGCCATCAGGGGGGACAGGGATGTCACTGAAGCTTTCTTT.

V is TRBV2 and J is TRBJ2-2, with a tentative D call TRBD1 (5 bases). Germline V gene lookup returns CDR1 SNHLY and CDR2 FYNNEI. V was trimmed by 6 bases and J by 0 bases, leaving 8 bases between them. CDR3 length: 14 residues. CDR3 DNA: TGTGCCAGCAGCCCGACAGCGAACACCGGGGAGCTGTTTTTT. This sequence encodes CASSPTANTGELFF.

The chain uses TRBV29-1 and TRBJ2-5; TRBD2 matches at 8 bases. With V trimmed by 0 bases and J by 1 base, 10 bases remained unmatched. The CDR3 covers 17 residues. Germline V CDR1 and CDR2: SQVTM, ANQGSEA. For the CDR3, the DNA is TGCAGCGTTGAAGATCGGGAGGGACTAGACCCCCAAGAGACCCAGTACTTC. Protein: CSVEDREGLDPQETQYF.

This clone has a handful of counts. The V call is TRBV19, the J call TRBJ2-3, with a weak D call TRBD1 (6 bases). This CDR3 comprises 17 residues. V shed 6 bases and J shed 0 bases, with 19 bases lying between them. Germline loops: CDR1 LNHDA, CDR2 SQIVND (reference sequence). CDR3 sequence reads: CASSRGLGAISTDTQYF. The CDR3 region has the DNA TGTGCCAGTAGCCGGGGTTTGGGGGCCATTAGCACAGATACGCAGTATTTT. The variable domain in full, completed from reference TRBV19 and TRBJ2-3, reads DGGITQSPKYLFRKEGQNVTLSCEQNLNHDAMYWYRQDPGQGLRLIYYSQIVNDFQKGDIAEGYSVSREKKESFPLTVTSAQKNPTAFYLCASSRGLGAISTDTQYFGPGTRLTVL.

This chain links TRBV12-3 or TRBV12-4 with TRBJ1-1; 9 nucleotides align to TRBD1. CDR3 length: 13 amino acids. J was trimmed by 6 bases and V by 1 base; bases with no gene match: 0. The CDR3, as DNA: TGTGCCAGCAGTTTAGGGACAGGGGCTGAAGCTTTCTTT. This sequence encodes CASSLGTGAEAFF.

The rearrangement joins TRBV11-2 to TRBJ2-2, with 9 bases fitting TRBD2. V shed 1 base and J 5 bases; nucleotides not matched to a gene: 2. Germline V CDR1 and CDR2: SGHAT, FQNNGV. The CDR3 has 15 amino acids. In DNA, the CDR3 is TGTGCCAGCAGCTTAGCCCTAGCGGGGACCGGGGAGCTGTTTTTT. It specifies CASSLALAGTGELFF.

The rearrangement links TRBV28 to TRBJ2-3, with 8 bases aligning to TRBD1. The CDR3 has 16 amino acids. The germline gives CDR1 MDHEN, CDR2 SYDVKM. V lost 7 bases, J lost 1 base, and 10 bases stayed unmatched. The CDR3 region is CASKKSGRGRTDTQYF. CDR3 coding DNA: TGTGCCAGCAAAAAATCGGGCAGGGGGCGCACAGATACGCAGTATTTT.

The V gene is TRBV4-1, the J gene TRBJ2-7, with 10 bases that match TRBD1. Germline CDR1 MGHRA, CDR2 YSYEKL. The V gene end was trimmed by 4 bases and the J gene end by 3 bases; junction bases not matched to a gene: 6. The CDR3 sequence is 15 residues long. In nucleotides, the CDR3 is TGCGCCAGCAGCCGCGACCGGGACAGGGGCTACGAGCAGTACTTC. This encodes CASSRDRDRGYEQYF.

This clone was picked up a small number of times. The chain recombines TRBV7-3 with TRBJ2-1, with TRBD1 matching 9 bases. The germline CDR1 and CDR2 sequences are SGHTA and FQGTGA. The CDR3 extends over 13 amino acids. The trim removed 5 bases at V and 9 bases at J, leaving 5 bases unmatched. This CDR3 is CASSLGTGSEQFF. The CDR3 DNA is TGTGCCAGCAGCCTCGGGACAGGGAGTGAGCAGTTCTTC.

V gene TRBV27 combines with J gene TRBJ2-6; possibly TRBD2 for D (7 bases). CDR1 is MNHEY, CDR2 SMNVEV, per germline (reference sequence). The V and J ends lost 4 bases and 4 bases respectively, with 11 bases between them. CDR3 length: 15 amino acids. CDR3 in amino acids: CASSSRGAGANVLTF. In DNA, the CDR3 is TGTGCCAGCAGTTCACGGGGGGCAGGGGCCAACGTCCTGACTTTC.

V usage is TRBV6-6 and J usage is TRBJ2-3; 9 nucleotides agree with TRBD1. Germline V gene data show CDR1 as MNHNY and CDR2 as SVGAGI (reference sequence). The CDR3 has 15 amino acids. Unmatched junction bases numbered 1, after V lost 0 bases and J lost 3 bases. Here the CDR3 reads CASSYSGQGTDTQYF. The CDR3 DNA reads TGTGCCAGCAGTTACTCAGGACAGGGGACAGATACGCAGTATTTT.

The chain joins TRBV27 to TRBJ1-5, with D uncertain. Per germline, CDR1 MNHEY and CDR2 SMNVEV (reference sequence). CDR3 length equals 14 residues. Trimming cost V 2 bases and J 6 bases, with 11 bases left between them. In DNA form, the CDR3 reads TGTGCCAGCAGTTTAATCGGGGATGGTCAGCCCCAGCATTTT. This sequence encodes CASSLIGDGQPQHF.

This chain uses TRBV19 with TRBJ2-2, with a possible D match to TRBD1 (6 bases). The V gene lost 2 bases and the J gene lost 7 bases, with 14 bases spanning the gap. CDR1 and CDR2 from the germline V gene are LNHDA and SQIVND (reference sequence). The CDR3 spans 15 residues. CDR3 protein: CASSIQGRQGGELFF. CDR3 DNA: TGTGCCAGTAGTATACAGGGGCGCCAGGGCGGGGAGCTGTTTTTT.

The chain combines TRBV7-3 with TRBJ2-3; D unresolved. The germline CDR1 and CDR2 sequences are SGHTA and FQGTGA. V lost 5 bases and J 2 bases, leaving 5 bases between the germline ends. CDR3 size: 12 residues. The CDR3 DNA is TGTGCCAGCAGCCCTTTCACAGATACGCAGTATTTT. Translating gives CASSPFTDTQYF.

A single count supports this clone. The chain couples TRBV11-3 to TRBJ1-2; 7 positions match TRBD1. The CDR3 contains 12 residues. The V gene end was trimmed by 6 bases and the J gene end by 6 bases; junction bases not matched to a gene: 4. CDR1 and CDR2 from the germline V gene are SGHNT and YENEEA. The DNA of the CDR3 is TGTGCCAGCAGTAGACAGGGTGATGGCTACACCTTC. Protein: CASSRQGDGYTF.

This rearrangement joins TRBV28 to TRBJ2-7, with D tentatively TRBD1 (6 bases). The CDR3 has 15 amino acids. The germline V and J ends were trimmed by 2 bases and 1 base, with 12 bases remaining between them. The germline gives CDR1 MDHEN, CDR2 SYDVKM. In DNA, the CDR3 is TGTGCCAGCAGTTTAAGGGGGAGCACATCCTACGAGCAGTACTTC. This sequence encodes CASSLRGSTSYEQYF.

This rearrangement joins TRBV9 to TRBJ2-3, with D possibly being TRBD2 (5 bases). Germline CDR1 is SGDLS and CDR2 is YYNGEE. Trimming pared 0 bases from V and 3 bases from J, leaving 8 bases between. CDR3 length: 14 residues. CDR3 sequence (DNA): TGTGCCAGCAGCGTAGACCGGGAAACAGATACGCAGTATTTT. Protein sequence: CASSVDRETDTQYF.